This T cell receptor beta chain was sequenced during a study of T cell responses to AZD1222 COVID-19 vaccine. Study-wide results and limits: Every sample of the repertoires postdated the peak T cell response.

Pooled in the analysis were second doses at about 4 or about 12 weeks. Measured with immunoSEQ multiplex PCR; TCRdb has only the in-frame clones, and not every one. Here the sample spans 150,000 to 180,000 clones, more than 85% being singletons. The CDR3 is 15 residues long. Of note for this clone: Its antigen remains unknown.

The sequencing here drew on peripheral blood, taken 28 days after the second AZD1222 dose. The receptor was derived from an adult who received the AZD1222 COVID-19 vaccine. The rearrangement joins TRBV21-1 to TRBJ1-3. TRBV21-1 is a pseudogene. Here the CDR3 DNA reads TGTGCCAGCACCAAGCGGGGTACCTCTGGGAACACCATATATTTT. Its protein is CASTKRGTSGNTIYF.